This TCR beta chain was retrieved from a study of T cells in Graves' hyperthyroidism and ophthalmopathy. Amplification of TCR beta CDR3 regions used RNA as the template. HTBI primers were used for first-round RT-PCR of the TCR CDR3. TCRdb independently ran MiXCR on the multiplex PCR reads; one entry per CDR3 protein. The sample includes 500,000 to 700,000 distinct CDR3 sequences, over 15% seen only once; the top ten take around 18%. Germline V CDR1 and CDR2: SGHAT, FQNNGV. This CDR3 is built from 15 residues. J lost 5 bases, V lost 6 bases, and 4 bases had no gene match. This receptor was obtained from a woman aged 18 to 35 with Graves' hyperthyroidism. The rearrangement joins TRBV11-2 to TRBJ2-1; 13 bases match TRBD2. Sequencing was performed on blood. The CDR3 DNA sequence: TGTGCCAGCAGTGGACTAGCGGGGGTTGACAATGAGCAGTTCTTC. Translating it yields CASSGLAGVDNEQFF.